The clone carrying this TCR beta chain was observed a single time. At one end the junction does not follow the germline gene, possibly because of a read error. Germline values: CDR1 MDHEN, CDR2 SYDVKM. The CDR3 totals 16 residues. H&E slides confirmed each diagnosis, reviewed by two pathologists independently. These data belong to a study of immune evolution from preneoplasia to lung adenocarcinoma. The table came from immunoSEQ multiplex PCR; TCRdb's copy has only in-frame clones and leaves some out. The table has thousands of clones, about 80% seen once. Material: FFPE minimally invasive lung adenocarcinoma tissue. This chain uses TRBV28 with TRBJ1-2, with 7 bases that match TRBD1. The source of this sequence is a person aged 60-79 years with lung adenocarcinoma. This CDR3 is CASITQYLTGLDGYTF. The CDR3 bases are TGTGCCAGCATCACCCAATACCTGACAGGGCTTGACGGCTACACCTTT.